The clone carrying this T cell receptor beta chain turned up a few times. This sample stems from a study of PD-L1 blockade in urothelial cancer. Across the study: Each participant's history included 0 to 3 prior chemotherapy regimens. T cells were recovered from blood samples at a median of around 140,000.

The method was immunoSEQ multiplex PCR; TCRdb's version includes in-frame clones alone and lacks a portion of them. The repertoire holds 15,000 to 20,000 clones, approximately 83% seen once, with roughly 1.7% in the top ten. This CDR3 is 14 amino acids long. Trimming took 0 bases from V and 2 from J, leaving 8 bases between them. Germline V gives CDR1 SGDLS, CDR2 YYNGEE. Time point reported: peripheral blood 6 weeks after treatment start. The rearrangement uses TRBV9 and TRBJ1-1; D is unclear. This clonotype originated in a man aged 50-59 years with urothelial cancer. The source was PBMCs, collected around atezolizumab (anti-PD-L1) treatment. DNA for the CDR3: TGTGCCAGCAGCGTAGTGAGGGAAAACACTGAAGCTTTCTTT. Translating it yields CASSVVRENTEAFF. The variable domain in full, with the rest retrieved from reference TRBV9 and TRBJ1-1, is DSGVTQTPKHLITATGQRVTLRCSPRSGDLSVYWYQQSLDQGLQFLIQYYNGEERAKGNILERFSAQQFPDLHSELNLSSLELGDSALYFCASSVVRENTEAFFGQGTRLTVV.